Each of the 20 T cell receptor beta chains below was sequenced from the same sample in a study of blood T cell repertoires in COVID-19. Method: immunoSEQ multiplex PCR; TCRdb's copy keeps in-frame clones and lacks some. The sample includes 85,000 to 120,000 clones, 87% seen only once; the top ten take 5.2%. Sequencing input: peripheral blood. All receptors derive from a woman between 45 and 65 years old with COVID-19, enrolled during active disease.

V and J are TRBV2 and TRBJ1-2; 9 bases agree with TRBD1. Germline CDR1 reads SNHLY; CDR2 reads FYNNEI. This CDR3 comprises 14 residues. The trim removed 6 bases at V and 4 bases at J, leaving 6 bases unmatched. Here the CDR3 reads CASRGTGTGYGYTF. The DNA for the CDR3 is TGTGCCAGCAGGGGGACAGGGACGGGCTATGGCTACACCTTC.

The chain couples TRBV4-1 to TRBJ1-2, with 8 bases that match TRBD1. The trim removed 5 bases at V and 2 bases at J, leaving 7 bases unmatched. Germline V gene sequence: CDR1 MGHRA, CDR2 YSYEKL. CDR3 length: 15 amino acids. Here the CDR3 DNA reads TGCGCCAGCAGCGCCCCGACAGGGGCCAACTATGGCTACACCTTC. Protein: CASSAPTGANYGYTF.

CDR3 sequence reads: CASSLSPTATNEKLFF. The CDR3 DNA reads TGTGCCAGCAGTTTATCTCCGACAGCAACTAATGAAAAACTGTTTTTT. V and J are TRBV27 and TRBJ1-4, with TRBD1 as a possible D gene (5 bases). The CDR3 consists of 16 residues. CDR1 is MNHEY and CDR2 is SMNVEV in the germline V gene (reference sequence). The ends were cut back, 0 bases at V and 0 bases at J, with 8 bases in the middle.

The chain couples TRBV2 to TRBJ2-1; TRBD2 matches 12 bases. The CDR3 runs 14 residues. The trim removed 6 bases at V and 7 bases at J, leaving 4 bases unmatched. Germline CDR1 and CDR2: SNHLY and FYNNEI. The DNA of the CDR3 is TGTGCCAGCAGAGCTAGCGGGGGGGATAATGAGCAGTTCTTC. It encodes CASRASGGDNEQFF.

This clone was seen once. The chain couples TRBV27 to TRBJ1-3, with TRBD1 as a possible D gene (5 bases). V gave up 3 bases and J gave up 4 bases, with 7 bases separating them. The length of the CDR3 is 13 residues. Germline CDR1 is MNHEY and CDR2 is SMNVEV (reference sequence). In DNA, the CDR3 is TGTGCCAGCAGTTTGGGGCCCGGAAACACCATATATTTT. Translated: CASSLGPGNTIYF.

The rearrangement uses TRBV4-1 and TRBJ2-7; no reliable D call. The germline V gene encodes CDR1 MGHRA and CDR2 YSYEKL. This CDR3 has 16 amino acids. V was cut by 2 bases and J by 5 bases, with 19 bases left in between. The CDR3 nucleotides are TGCGCCAGCAGCCAACTGTCGCTACCCACTCCCAACGAGCAGTACTTC. It encodes CASSQLSLPTPNEQYF.

The CDR3 sequence is CASSQEAGLDYGYTF. The CDR3 coding sequence is TGTGCCAGCAGCCAAGAAGCAGGGTTGGACTATGGCTACACCTTC. This chain uses TRBV3-1 (or the pseudogene TRBV3-2) with TRBJ1-2, with a tentative D call TRBD1 (5 bases). The CDR3 loop spans 15 amino acids. Germline CDR1 LGHDT, CDR2 YNNKEL (reference sequence). The ends were cut back, 0 bases at V and 3 bases at J, with 11 bases in the middle.

J is TRBJ1-1 and V is TRBV21-1. TRBV21-1 is a listed pseudogene. The CDR3 is 15 amino acids. The CDR3 nucleotides are TGTGCCAGCAGCAAAGAAAACGGCACGGGGACTGAAGCTTTCTTT. Its translation is CASSKENGTGTEAFF.

V is TRBV18 and J is TRBJ1-6; 11 bases fit TRBD1. The germline CDR1 and CDR2 sequences are KGHSH and LQKENI. V gave up 4 bases and J gave up 6 bases; unmatched junction bases: 5. CDR3 length: 16 residues. The CDR3 DNA sequence: TGTGCCAGCTCACTGACCGGGACAGGGGGTAATTCACCCCTCCACTTT. This translates into CASSLTGTGGNSPLHF.

The CDR3 nucleotides read TGTGCCAGCAGTTACGTCGGCGGAGCCTCTGGAAACACCATATATTTT. Residues: CASSYVGGASGNTIYF. This chain uses TRBV6-5 with TRBJ1-3; D is unclear. V gave up 2 bases and J gave up 0 bases, with 11 bases separating them. Looked up from germline, CDR1 is MNHEY and CDR2 is SVGAGI. The CDR3 spans 16 residues.

The CDR3 loop is CASSERGSGKLFF. The CDR3 region has the DNA TGTGCCAGCAGTGAAAGGGGATCAGGAAAACTGTTTTTT. The chain joins TRBV2 to TRBJ1-4; possibly TRBD1 for D (5 bases). The germline V gene encodes CDR1 SNHLY and CDR2 FYNNEI. The CDR3 is 13 amino acids. With 2 bases removed from V and 10 bases from J, the gap between germline ends came to 11 bases.

V gene TRBV5-1 combines with J gene TRBJ2-1, with 9 nucleotides matching TRBD1. CDR1 and CDR2 from the germline V gene are SGHRS and YFSETQ. J gave up 5 bases and V 4 bases, and 4 bases lay outside the gene matches. The CDR3 has 14 amino acids. The chain's CDR3 is CASSTGTGNNEQFF. The CDR3 DNA sequence: TGCGCCAGCAGCACCGGGACAGGGAACAATGAGCAGTTCTTC.

The V call is TRBV5-4, the J call TRBJ1-2; D is unclear. The CDR3 runs to 14 residues. The V gene lost 0 bases and the J gene lost 4 bases, with 10 bases spanning the gap. The germline gives CDR1 SGHNT, CDR2 YYREEE (reference sequence). For the CDR3, the DNA is TGTGCCAGCAGCTTGGGGGAGGAGGGCTATGGCTACACCTTC. Translated, it gives CASSLGEEGYGYTF.

The rearrangement links TRBV4-1 to TRBJ1-6, with D tentatively TRBD1 (6 bases). The CDR3 runs to 16 residues. V was cut by 2 bases and J by 9 bases, with 17 bases left in between. CDR1 and CDR2 (germline): MGHRA, YSYEKL. CDR3 loop: CASSQHPYRDGSPLHF. As DNA, the CDR3 is TGCGCCAGCAGCCAACACCCCTACAGGGACGGTTCACCCCTCCACTTT.

The chain employs TRBV7-3 and TRBJ1-6, with 9 nucleotides matching TRBD1. CDR3 length: 15 residues. V lost 5 bases and J lost 9; bases outside the gene matches: 8. Germline CDR1 reads SGHTA; CDR2 reads FQGTGA. CDR3 residues: CASSRDRVSGSPLHF. The CDR3 nucleotides are TGTGCCAGCAGCCGGGACAGGGTATCGGGTTCACCCCTCCACTTT.

This rearrangement joins TRBV30 to TRBJ2-7; 7 nucleotides match TRBD1. V lost 3 bases and J lost 7; bases outside the gene matches: 6. Germline V CDR1 and CDR2: GTSNPN, SVGIG (reference sequence). The CDR3 extends over 12 amino acids. The DNA of the CDR3 is TGTGCCTGGAGAGCAGGGGGACGGGAGCAGTACTTC. Residues: CAWRAGGREQYF.

This chain joins TRBV21-1 and TRBJ1-2; TRBD1, the table's D call, was not compared with the DNA. TRBV21-1 has pseudogene status. The CDR3 spans 13 residues. The CDR3 sequence: CASGQGTTGGYTF. The CDR3 region has the DNA TGTGCCAGTGGACAGGGGACGACTGGTGGCTACACCTTC.

The rearrangement uses TRBV6-2 or TRBV6-3 and TRBJ1-1; unclear D gene. V was clipped by 6 bases and J by 5 bases, with 16 bases between them. The CDR3 covers 14 residues. From germline, CDR1 is MNHEY and CDR2 SVGEGT. As DNA, the CDR3 is TGTGCCAGCAGCACCCCTAGAACGGGGACTGAAGCTTTCTTT. It encodes CASSTPRTGTEAFF.

The chain employs TRBV19 and TRBJ2-2; possible D gene TRBD1, 6 bases. The CDR3 consists of 13 residues. Trimming shortened V by 7 bases and J by 6 bases, and 12 bases separated the two germline ends. Germline assignment: CDR1 LNHDA and CDR2 SQIVND (reference sequence). CDR3 in amino acids: CASTLGGAGELFF. CDR3 nucleotides: TGTGCCAGTACCCTAGGGGGAGCCGGGGAGCTGTTTTTT. The entire variable domain, with the rest obtained from reference TRBV19 and TRBJ2-2, is as follows: DGGITQSPKYLFRKEGQNVTLSCEQNLNHDAMYWYRQDPGQGLRLIYYSQIVNDFQKGDIAEGYSVSREKKESFPLTVTSAQKNPTAFYLCASTLGGAGELFFGEGSRLTVL.

The chain is built from TRBV11-2 and TRBJ1-1; TRBD1 aligns across 7 bases. Germline V CDR1 and CDR2: SGHAT, FQNNGV. V shed 3 bases and J 6 bases; nucleotides not matched to a gene: 1. The CDR3 length is 12 residues. CDR3 sequence reads: CASSFDRAEAFF. CDR3 sequence (DNA): TGTGCCAGCAGCTTCGACAGGGCTGAAGCTTTCTTT.